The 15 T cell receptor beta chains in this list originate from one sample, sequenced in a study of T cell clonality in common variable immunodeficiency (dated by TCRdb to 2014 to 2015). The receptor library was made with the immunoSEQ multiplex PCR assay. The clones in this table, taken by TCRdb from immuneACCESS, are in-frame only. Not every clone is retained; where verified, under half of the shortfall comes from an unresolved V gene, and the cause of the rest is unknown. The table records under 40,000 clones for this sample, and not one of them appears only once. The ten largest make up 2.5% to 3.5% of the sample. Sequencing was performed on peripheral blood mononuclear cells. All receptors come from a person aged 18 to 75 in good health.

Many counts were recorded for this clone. The covered CDR3 bases are TGCAGTGCTAGAGATGGACAGATTGAA. Protein sequence: CSARDGQIE. The full CDR3 is CSARDGQIEAFF. V gene TRBV20-1 combines with J gene TRBJ1-1; D may be TRBD1 (6 bases). The observed sequence ends 3 residues before the CDR3 terminus, with the missing tail filled in from the germline J gene. Germline assignment: CDR1 DFQATT and CDR2 SNEGSKA (reference sequence). V was trimmed by 0 bases and J by 7 bases, leaving 9 bases between them. This CDR3 contains 12 residues.

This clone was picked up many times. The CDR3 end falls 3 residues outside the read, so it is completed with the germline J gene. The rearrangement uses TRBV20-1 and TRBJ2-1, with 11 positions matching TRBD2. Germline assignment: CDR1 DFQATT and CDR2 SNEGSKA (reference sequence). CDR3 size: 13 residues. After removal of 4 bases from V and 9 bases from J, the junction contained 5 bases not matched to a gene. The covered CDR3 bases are TGCAGTGCTAAACTAGCGGGAGTGCTTGAG. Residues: CSAKLAGVLE. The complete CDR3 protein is CSAKLAGVLEQFF.

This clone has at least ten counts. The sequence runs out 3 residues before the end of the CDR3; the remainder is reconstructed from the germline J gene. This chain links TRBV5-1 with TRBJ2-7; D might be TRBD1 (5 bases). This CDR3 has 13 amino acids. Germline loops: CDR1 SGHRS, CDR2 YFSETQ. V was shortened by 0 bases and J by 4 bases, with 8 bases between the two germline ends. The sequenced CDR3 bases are TGCGCCAGCAGCTTGGAACAGGCTTACGAG. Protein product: CASSLEQAYE. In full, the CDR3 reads CASSLEQAYEQYF.

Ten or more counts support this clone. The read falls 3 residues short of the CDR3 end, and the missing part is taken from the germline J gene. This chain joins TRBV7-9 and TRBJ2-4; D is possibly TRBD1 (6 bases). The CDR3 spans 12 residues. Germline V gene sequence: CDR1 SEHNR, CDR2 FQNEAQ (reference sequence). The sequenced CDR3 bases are TGTGCCAGCAGCTTAACCAACAGGGAT. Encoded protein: CASSLTNRD. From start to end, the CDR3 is CASSLTNRDQYF.

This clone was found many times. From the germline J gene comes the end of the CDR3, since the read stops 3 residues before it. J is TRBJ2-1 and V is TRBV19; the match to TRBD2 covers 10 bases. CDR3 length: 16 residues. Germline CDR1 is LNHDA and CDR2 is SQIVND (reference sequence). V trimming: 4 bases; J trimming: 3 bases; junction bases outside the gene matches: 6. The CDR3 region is CASSTPGLAIYNEQFF. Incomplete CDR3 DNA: TGTGCCAGTAGTACCCCGGGACTAGCGATCTACAATGAG.

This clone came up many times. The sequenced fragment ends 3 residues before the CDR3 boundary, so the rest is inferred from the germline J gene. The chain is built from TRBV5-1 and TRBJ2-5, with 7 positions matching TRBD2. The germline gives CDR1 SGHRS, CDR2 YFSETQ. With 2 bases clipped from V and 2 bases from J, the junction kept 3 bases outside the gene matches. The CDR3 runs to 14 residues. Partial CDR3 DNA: TGCGCCAGCAGCTTCAGCGGGAATCAAGAGACC. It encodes CASSFSGNQET. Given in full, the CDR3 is CASSFSGNQETQYF.

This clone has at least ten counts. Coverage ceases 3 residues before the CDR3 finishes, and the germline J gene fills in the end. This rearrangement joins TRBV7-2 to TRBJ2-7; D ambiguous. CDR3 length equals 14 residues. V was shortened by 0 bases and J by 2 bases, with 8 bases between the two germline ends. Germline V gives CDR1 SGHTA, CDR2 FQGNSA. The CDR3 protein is CASSLARQTYEQYF. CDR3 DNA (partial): TGTGCCAGCAGCTTAGCGCGGCAGACCTACGAG.

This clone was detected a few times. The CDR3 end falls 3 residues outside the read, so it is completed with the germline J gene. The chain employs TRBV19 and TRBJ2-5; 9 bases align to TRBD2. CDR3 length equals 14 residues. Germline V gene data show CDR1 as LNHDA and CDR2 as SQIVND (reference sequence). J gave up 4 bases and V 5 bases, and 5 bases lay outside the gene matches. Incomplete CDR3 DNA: TGTGCCAGTAGTGCCCGAGCGGGAGGAGAGACC. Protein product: CASSARAGGET. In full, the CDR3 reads CASSARAGGETQYF. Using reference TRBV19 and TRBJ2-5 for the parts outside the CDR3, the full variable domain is DGGITQSPKYLFRKEGQNVTLSCEQNLNHDAMYWYRQDPGQGLRLIYYSQIVNDFQKGDIAEGYSVSREKKESFPLTVTSAQKNPTAFYLCASSARAGGETQYFGPGTRLLVL.

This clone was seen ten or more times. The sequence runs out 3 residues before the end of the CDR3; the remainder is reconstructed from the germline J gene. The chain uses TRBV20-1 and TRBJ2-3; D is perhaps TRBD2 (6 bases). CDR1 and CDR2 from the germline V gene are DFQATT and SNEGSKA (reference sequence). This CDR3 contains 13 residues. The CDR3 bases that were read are TGCAGCCCCACCGGGGGTGGCACAGATACG. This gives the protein CSPTGGGTDT. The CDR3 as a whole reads CSPTGGGTDTQYF.

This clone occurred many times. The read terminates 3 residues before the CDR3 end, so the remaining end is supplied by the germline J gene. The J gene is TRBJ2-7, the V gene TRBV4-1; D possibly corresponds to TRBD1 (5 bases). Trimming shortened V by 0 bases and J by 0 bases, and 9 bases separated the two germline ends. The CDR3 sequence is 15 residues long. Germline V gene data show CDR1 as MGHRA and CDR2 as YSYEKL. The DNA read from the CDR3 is TGCGCCAGCAGCCAAGAGGGGCTCAGCTCCTACGAG. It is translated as CASSQEGLSSYE. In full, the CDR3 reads CASSQEGLSSYEQYF.

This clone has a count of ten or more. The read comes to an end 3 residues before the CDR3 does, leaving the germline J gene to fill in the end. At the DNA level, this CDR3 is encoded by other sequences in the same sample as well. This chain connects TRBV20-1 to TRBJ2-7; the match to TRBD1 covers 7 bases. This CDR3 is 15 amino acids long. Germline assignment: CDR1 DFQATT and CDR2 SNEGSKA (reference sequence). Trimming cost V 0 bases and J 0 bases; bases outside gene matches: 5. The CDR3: CSARDQDRSSYEQYF. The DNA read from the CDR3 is TGCAGTGCTAGAGATCAGGACAGGAGCTCCTACGAG.

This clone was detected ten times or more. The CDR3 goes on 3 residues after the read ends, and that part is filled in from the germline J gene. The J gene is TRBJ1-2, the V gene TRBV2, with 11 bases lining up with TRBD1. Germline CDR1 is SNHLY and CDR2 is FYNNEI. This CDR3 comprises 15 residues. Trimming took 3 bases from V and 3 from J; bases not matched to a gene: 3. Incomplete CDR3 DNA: TGTGCCAGCAGTGACGAGGACAGGGGGCACTATGGC. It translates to CASSDEDRGHYG. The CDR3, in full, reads CASSDEDRGHYGYTF.

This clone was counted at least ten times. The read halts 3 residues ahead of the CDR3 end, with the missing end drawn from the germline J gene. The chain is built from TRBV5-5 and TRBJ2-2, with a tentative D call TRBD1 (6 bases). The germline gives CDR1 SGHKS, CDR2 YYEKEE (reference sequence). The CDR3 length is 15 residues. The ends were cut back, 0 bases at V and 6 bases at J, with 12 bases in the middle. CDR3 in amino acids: CASSLGAWGPGELFF. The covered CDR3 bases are TGTGCCAGCAGCTTGGGGGCGTGGGGGCCCGGGGAG.

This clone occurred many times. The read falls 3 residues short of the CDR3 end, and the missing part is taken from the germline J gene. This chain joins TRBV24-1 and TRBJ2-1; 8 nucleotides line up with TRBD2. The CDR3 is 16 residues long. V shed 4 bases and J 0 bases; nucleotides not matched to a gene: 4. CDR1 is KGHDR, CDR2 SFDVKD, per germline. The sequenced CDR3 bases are TGTGCCACCAGTGACAAAAGCGGGAGCTCCTACAATGAG. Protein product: CATSDKSGSSYNE. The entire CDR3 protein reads CATSDKSGSSYNEQFF.

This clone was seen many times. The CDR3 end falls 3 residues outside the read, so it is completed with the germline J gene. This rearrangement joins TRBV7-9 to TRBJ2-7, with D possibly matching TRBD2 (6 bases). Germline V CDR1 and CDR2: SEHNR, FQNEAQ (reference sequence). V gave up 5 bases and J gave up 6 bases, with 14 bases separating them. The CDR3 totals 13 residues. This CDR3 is CASSHPGGGEQYF. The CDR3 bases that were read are TGTGCCAGCAGCCACCCCGGGGGAGGCGAG.